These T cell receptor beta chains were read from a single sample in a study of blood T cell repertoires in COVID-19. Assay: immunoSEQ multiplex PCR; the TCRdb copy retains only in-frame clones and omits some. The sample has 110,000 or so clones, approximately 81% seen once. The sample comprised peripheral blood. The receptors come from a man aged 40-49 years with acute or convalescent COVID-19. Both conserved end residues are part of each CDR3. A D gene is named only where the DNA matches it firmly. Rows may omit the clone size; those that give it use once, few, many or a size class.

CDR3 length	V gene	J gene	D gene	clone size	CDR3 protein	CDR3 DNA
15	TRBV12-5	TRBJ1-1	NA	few	CASGLWTEMNTEAFF	TGTGCTAGTGGTCTATGGACAGAGATGAACACTGAAGCTTTCTTT
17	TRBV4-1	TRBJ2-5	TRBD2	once	CASSPVKSGGARETQYF	TGCGCCAGCAGCCCGGTCAAAAGCGGGGGGGCTCGAGAGACCCAGTACTTC
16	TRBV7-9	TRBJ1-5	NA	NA	CASSLVPGDSNQPQHF	TGTGCCAGCAGCTTAGTGCCAGGGGATAGCAATCAGCCCCAGCATTTT
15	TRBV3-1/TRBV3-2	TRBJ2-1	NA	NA	CASSRSYPLYNEQFF	TGTGCCAGCTCCCGGTCCTACCCACTCTACAATGAGCAGTTCTTC
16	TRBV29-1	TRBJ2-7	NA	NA	CSVSPRGAPYPYEQYF	TGCAGCGTTTCCCCCCGGGGGGCCCCTTACCCCTACGAGCAGTACTTC
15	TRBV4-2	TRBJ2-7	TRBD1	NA	CASSPTGQAHYEQYF	TGTGCCAGCAGCCCAACGGGACAGGCGCACTACGAGCAGTACTTC
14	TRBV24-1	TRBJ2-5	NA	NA	CATSDLAQEETQYF	TGTGCCACCAGTGATTTGGCGCAGGAAGAGACCCAGTACTTC
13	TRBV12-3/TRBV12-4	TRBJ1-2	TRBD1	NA	CASSPDRGSGYTF	TGTGCCAGCAGTCCGGACAGGGGAAGTGGCTACACCTTC
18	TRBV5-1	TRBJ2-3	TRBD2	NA	CASSAPLGSSGHTDTQYF	TGCGCCAGCAGCGCCCCCCTTGGGTCTAGCGGGCACACAGATACGCAGTATTTT
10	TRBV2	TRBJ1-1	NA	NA	CAPGGQGAFF	TGTGCTCCCGGGGGGCAGGGCGCTTTCTTT
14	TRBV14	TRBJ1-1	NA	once	CASSRGRGNTEAFF	TGTGCCAGCAGCCGGGGGAGGGGGAACACTGAAGCTTTCTTT
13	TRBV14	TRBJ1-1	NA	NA	CASSQMVTTEAFF	TGTGCCAGCAGCCAAATGGTGACAACAGAAGCTTTCTTT
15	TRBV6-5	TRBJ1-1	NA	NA	CASSYSGEANTEAFF	TGTGCCAGCAGTTACTCAGGGGAGGCGAACACTGAAGCTTTCTTT
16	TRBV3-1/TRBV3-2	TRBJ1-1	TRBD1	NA	CASSQMGQGKNTEAFF	TGTGCCAGCAGCCAAATGGGACAGGGGAAGAACACTGAAGCTTTCTTT
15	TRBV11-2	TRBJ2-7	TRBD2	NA	CASSLKTLAGVEQYF	TGTGCCAGCAGCTTAAAGACCCTAGCGGGGGTCGAGCAGTACTTC
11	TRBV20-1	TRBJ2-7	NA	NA	CSAIRPPGVYF	TGCAGTGCTATTCGACCGCCGGGGGTGTACTTC
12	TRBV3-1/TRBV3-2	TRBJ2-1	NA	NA	CASSQGGGEQFF	TGTGCCAGCAGCCAAGGGGGAGGTGAGCAGTTCTTC
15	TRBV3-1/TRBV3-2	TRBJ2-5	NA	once	CASSQDSTAQETQYF	TGTGCCAGCAGCCAAGATAGTACAGCCCAAGAGACCCAGTACTTC
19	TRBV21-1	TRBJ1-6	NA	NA	CASSKDSVPRQGNNSPLHF	TGTGCCAGCAGCAAAGACTCCGTGCCGCGGCAGGGTAACAATTCACCCCTCCACTTT
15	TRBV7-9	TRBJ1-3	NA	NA	CASSSQAYSGNTIYF	TGTGCCAGCAGCTCCCAGGCCTACTCTGGAAACACCATATATTTT
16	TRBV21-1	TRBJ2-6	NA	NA	CASSGRVPSGANVLTF	TGTGCCAGCAGTGGCAGGGTCCCCTCTGGGGCCAACGTCCTGACTTTC
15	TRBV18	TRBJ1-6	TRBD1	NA	CASSPGGTGGSPLHF	TGTGCCAGCTCACCAGGGGGGACAGGGGGTTCACCCCTCCACTTT
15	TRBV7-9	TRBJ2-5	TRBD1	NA	CASSLGTGGRETQYF	TGTGCCAGCAGCCTCGGGACAGGGGGTCGAGAGACCCAGTACTTC
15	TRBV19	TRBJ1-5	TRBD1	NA	CASSIETGTHQPQHF	TGTGCCAGTAGTATAGAGACAGGGACGCACCAGCCCCAGCATTTT
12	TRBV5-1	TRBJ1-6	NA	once	CASSSNNSPLHF	TGCGCCAGCAGCTCCAATAATTCACCCCTCCACTTT
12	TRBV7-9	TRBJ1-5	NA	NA	CASSLARGDQHF	TGTGCCAGCAGCTTAGCGCGGGGGGACCAGCATTTT